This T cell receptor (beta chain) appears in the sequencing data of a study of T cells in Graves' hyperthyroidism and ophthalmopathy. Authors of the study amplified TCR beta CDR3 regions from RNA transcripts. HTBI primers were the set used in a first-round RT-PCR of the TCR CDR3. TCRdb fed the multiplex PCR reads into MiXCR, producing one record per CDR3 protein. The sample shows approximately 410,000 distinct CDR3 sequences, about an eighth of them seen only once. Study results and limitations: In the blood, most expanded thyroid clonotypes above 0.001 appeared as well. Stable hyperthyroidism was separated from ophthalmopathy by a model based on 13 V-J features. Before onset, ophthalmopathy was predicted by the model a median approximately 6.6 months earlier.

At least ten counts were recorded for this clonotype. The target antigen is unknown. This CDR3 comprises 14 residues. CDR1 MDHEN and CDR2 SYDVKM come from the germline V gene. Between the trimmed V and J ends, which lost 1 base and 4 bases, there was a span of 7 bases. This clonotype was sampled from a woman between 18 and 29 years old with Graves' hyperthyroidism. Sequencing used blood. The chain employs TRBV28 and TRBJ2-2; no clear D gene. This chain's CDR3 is CASSLLEATGELFF. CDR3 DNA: TGTGCCAGCAGTTTATTAGAGGCCACCGGGGAGCTGTTTTTT.